A single sample gave rise to the 17 T cell receptor beta chains below, sequenced in a study of T cell changes during pregnancy in multiple sclerosis. Assay: immunoSEQ multiplex PCR; the TCRdb copy retains only in-frame clones and omits some. Among almost 20,000 clones listed, about nine tenths were seen once. Sequencing used CD8+ T cells from peripheral blood mononuclear cells, obtained after pregnancy. These receptor sequences come from a female donor in good health, enrolled as a control in a pregnancy study.

CDR3 coding DNA: TGTGCCAGCAGTTCGGGACTCCCCTACGAGCAGTACTTC. This translates into CASSSGLPYEQYF. The rearrangement joins TRBV27 to TRBJ2-7, with D perhaps matching TRBD2 (6 bases). Germline assignment: CDR1 MNHEY and CDR2 SMNVEV (reference sequence). V gave up 4 bases and J gave up 2 bases, with 9 bases separating them. This CDR3 contains 13 residues.

This chain links TRBV7-2 with TRBJ2-3, with 9 bases matching TRBD2. The CDR3 sequence is 16 residues long. CDR1 and CDR2 from the germline V gene are SGHTA and FQGNSA. J lost 2 bases, V lost 5 bases, and 8 bases had no gene match. CDR3 nucleotide sequence: TGTGCCAGCAGCACGATGCGCGGGAGGGACACAGATACGCAGTATTTT. Encoded protein: CASSTMRGRDTDTQYF.

The chain couples TRBV7-8 to TRBJ2-7, with D possibly being TRBD2 (6 bases). The germline V gene encodes CDR1 SGHVS and CDR2 FQNEAQ. CDR3 length: 12 amino acids. Between the trimmed V and J ends, which lost 4 bases and 7 bases, there was a span of 11 bases. CDR3 sequence reads: CASSSPGGEQYF. The CDR3 bases are TGTGCCAGCAGCTCTCCTGGGGGGGAGCAGTACTTC.

V is TRBV14 and J is TRBJ2-2; TRBD2 agrees at 7 bases. The germline gives CDR1 SGHDN, CDR2 FVKESK. V trimming: 4 bases; J trimming: 6 bases; junction bases outside the gene matches: 11. CDR3 size: 16 residues. CDR3 protein: CASSRREGVRAGELFF. In nucleotides, the CDR3 is TGTGCCAGCAGCCGAAGGGAGGGTGTCAGAGCCGGGGAGCTGTTTTTT.

J is TRBJ1-4 and V is TRBV2; 9 bases line up with TRBD1. V lost 4 bases and J lost 7; bases outside the gene matches: 7. CDR3 length: 15 residues. Germline V gives CDR1 SNHLY, CDR2 FYNNEI. Written as DNA, the CDR3 is TGTGCCAGCAGTGGAACACAGGGGGCCCGTGAAAAACTGTTTTTT. Its protein product is CASSGTQGAREKLFF.

This sequence joins TRBV6-6 and TRBJ2-7; possibly TRBD1 for D (6 bases). The V and J ends lost 7 bases and 2 bases respectively, with 18 bases between them. The CDR3 loop spans 15 amino acids. CDR1 MNHNY and CDR2 SVGAGI come from the germline V gene (reference sequence). CDR3 loop: CASTGTHKFPYEQYF. Written as DNA, the CDR3 is TGTGCCAGCACCGGGACACACAAGTTCCCCTACGAGCAGTACTTC.

As DNA, the CDR3 is TGTGCCAGCAGCTCGGGGGGCCTGGAAGCTTTCTTT. Translating gives CASSSGGLEAFF. The rearrangement uses TRBV7-9 and TRBJ1-1, with D tentatively TRBD1 (6 bases). The germline V gene has CDR1 SEHNR and CDR2 FQNEAQ (reference sequence). V lost 4 bases to trimming and J lost 8 bases, with 11 bases between them. The CDR3 has 12 residues. Looking up the rest from reference TRBV7-9 and TRBJ1-1 gives the full variable domain: DTGVSQNPRHKITKRGQNVTFRCDPISEHNRLYWYRQTLGQGPEFLTYFQNEAQLEKSRLLSDRFSAERPKGSFSTLEIQRTEQGDSAMYLCASSSGGLEAFFGQGTRLTVV.

The J gene is TRBJ2-5, the V gene TRBV6-5; D might be TRBD2 (7 bases). The CDR3 contains 12 residues. Germline lookup yields CDR1 MNHEY and CDR2 SVGAGI. CDR3 residues: CESGGGKETQYF. CDR3 DNA: TGTGAATCGGGGGGCGGAAAGGAGACCCAGTACTTC.

Notes on this clone: Relative to the germline gene, one junction end is altered; a read error may explain this. This chain links TRBV5-1 with TRBJ2-2; 12 bases map to TRBD2. This CDR3 region has 17 residues. CDR1 SGHRS and CDR2 YFSETQ come from the germline V gene. The CDR3 spells CASSWGLAGLDTGELFF. CDR3 bases: TGCGCCAGCAGCTGGGGACTAGCGGGTTTGGACACAGGGGAGCTGTTTTTT.

In DNA, the CDR3 is TGCGCCAGCAGCTGGCCCGGGACAGGGGAACTCTCCTACGAGCAGTACTTC. Translation: CASSWPGTGELSYEQYF. The chain recombines TRBV5-1 with TRBJ2-7, with 10 bases matching TRBD1. Losses at the gene ends were 3 bases for V and 0 bases for J; bases not matched to a gene: 9. The CDR3 contains 17 residues. Germline V gives CDR1 SGHRS, CDR2 YFSETQ.

The chain joins TRBV30 to TRBJ2-7; 7 positions agree with TRBD1. Germline trimming cut 1 base from V and 3 bases from J; bases unmatched to any gene: 9. Germline-derived CDR1 and CDR2 are GTSNPN and SVGIG (reference sequence). CDR3 length: 15 residues. The CDR3 here is CAWSETQGVNYEQYF. DNA of the CDR3: TGTGCCTGGAGTGAAACTCAGGGGGTAAACTACGAGCAGTACTTC.

This sequence joins TRBV10-3 and TRBJ2-2; 10 bases are shared with TRBD1. There are 16 residues in the CDR3. Germline V CDR1 and CDR2: ENHRY, SYGVKD. The trim removed 10 bases at V and 5 bases at J, leaving 13 bases unmatched. The CDR3 DNA reads TGTGCCACCCTTCGAGACAGGGGGCCCAGAACCGGGGAGCTGTTTTTT. Its protein product is CATLRDRGPRTGELFF.

The V and J genes are TRBV6-6 and TRBJ1-5; 7 bases are a match to TRBD1. This CDR3 is 14 amino acids long. V lost 5 bases to trimming and J lost 3 bases; unmatched junction nucleotides: 4. CDR1 is MNHNY and CDR2 is SVGAGI in the germline V gene (reference sequence). The CDR3 sequence: CASSPGQANQPQHF. As DNA, the CDR3 is TGTGCCAGCAGTCCCGGACAGGCCAATCAGCCCCAGCATTTT.

The chain carries TRBV19 and TRBJ2-7, with 7 bases fitting TRBD1. V dropped 3 bases and J dropped 0; count of bases not matched to a gene: 2. Germline V gene lookup returns CDR1 LNHDA and CDR2 SQIVND (reference sequence). This CDR3 contains 14 residues. CDR3 nucleotide sequence: TGTGCCAGTAGTATCGGGACAGCCTCCTACGAGCAGTACTTC. It codes for CASSIGTASYEQYF.

The rearrangement joins TRBV4-3 to TRBJ2-1; D is undetermined. Deletions cut 0 bases from V and 0 bases from J, with 6 bases between. CDR1 LGHNA and CDR2 YSLEER come from the germline V gene. The CDR3 contains 15 residues. CDR3 sequence: CASSQDPSSYNEQFF. CDR3 nucleotides: TGCGCCAGCAGCCAAGACCCGAGCTCCTACAATGAGCAGTTCTTC.

The chain is built from TRBV30 and TRBJ1-2; a weak D match, TRBD1 (5 bases). V was shortened by 0 bases and J by 7 bases, with 12 bases between the two germline ends. The CDR3 is 13 residues long. Germline V gene sequence: CDR1 GTSNPN, CDR2 SVGIG (reference sequence). CDR3 loop: CAWSVLGDSGYTF. In DNA, the CDR3 is TGTGCCTGGAGTGTACTCGGGGACTCTGGCTACACCTTC.

The chain couples TRBV9 to TRBJ2-2; tentatively, D is TRBD2 (5 bases). The CDR3 is 13 amino acids. Trimming removed 2 bases from V and 6 bases from J, with 8 bases in between. Germline CDR1 reads SGDLS; CDR2 reads YYNGEE. Here the CDR3 reads CASSVGGAGELFF. The CDR3 bases are TGTGCCAGCAGCGTCGGAGGAGCCGGGGAGCTGTTTTTT.